One and the same sample provided the 13 T cell receptor beta chains below, sequenced in a study of cytomegalovirus exposure and HLA in healthy donors. The PCR made use of 60 Vbeta and 13 Jbeta primers. The data were produced by immunoSEQ multiplex PCR, yet TCRdb's version contains in-frame clones alone and is incomplete. The sample shows about 100,000 clones, approximately 70% of them seen only once. Sequencing was done on a sample of PBMCs. The receptors originated from a woman aged 18-30 years in good health and CMV-seropositive.

The chain has TRBV19 and TRBJ1-1; D is perhaps TRBD1 (6 bases). CDR3 size: 15 residues. V was clipped by 1 base and J by 0 bases, with 9 bases between them. Germline CDR1 reads LNHDA; CDR2 reads SQIVND (reference sequence). Here the CDR3 DNA reads TGTGCCAGTAGTATAGCGGACAGCATGAACACTGAAGCTTTCTTT. Protein: CASSIADSMNTEAFF.

This clone is labeled as medium-sized. The J gene is TRBJ1-5, the V gene TRBV10-3, with 9 bases matching TRBD1. Germline-derived CDR1 and CDR2 are ENHRY and SYGVKD. V lost 6 bases and J lost 0; bases outside the gene matches: 0. The CDR3 loop spans 14 amino acids. The CDR3 nucleotides read TGTGCCATCAGGGGACAGGGTAGCAATCAGCCCCAGCATTTT. It specifies CAIRGQGSNQPQHF.

The J gene is TRBJ2-7, the V gene TRBV27; 7 nucleotides line up with TRBD1. The CDR3 has 14 residues. Germline V gives CDR1 MNHEY, CDR2 SMNVEV (reference sequence). V shed 0 bases, J shed 6 bases, and the junction held 5 bases outside the gene matches. The CDR3 loop is CASSLSTGSPEQYF. CDR3 nucleotide sequence: TGTGCCAGCAGTTTATCGACAGGGTCCCCCGAGCAGTACTTC.

This sequence joins TRBV7-8 and TRBJ2-1; D perhaps matches TRBD2 (6 bases). The germline V and J ends were trimmed by 5 bases and 14 bases, with 16 bases remaining between them. Germline V gives CDR1 SGHVS, CDR2 FQNEAQ. The CDR3 is 12 amino acids. CDR3 protein: CASSEGGAIEFF. The CDR3 bases are TGTGCCAGCAGCGAAGGCGGGGCGATAGAGTTCTTC. Full variable domain (outside the CDR3, taken from reference TRBV7-8 and TRBJ2-1): GAGVSQSPRYKVAKRGQDVALRCDPISGHVSLFWYQQALGQGPEFLTYFQNEAQLDKSGLPSDRFFAERPEGSVSTLKIQRTQQEDSAVYLCASSEGGAIEFFGPGTRLTVL.

The chain is built from TRBV25-1 and TRBJ2-5; 12 nucleotides match TRBD2. V dropped 5 bases and J dropped 5; count of bases not matched to a gene: 12. Germline values: CDR1 MGHDK, CDR2 SYGVNS. This CDR3 contains 17 residues. This CDR3 reads CASSPPSGRAVEETQYF. The CDR3 coding sequence is TGTGCCAGCAGTCCGCCTAGCGGGAGGGCCGTAGAGGAGACCCAGTACTTC.

The rearrangement joins TRBV28 to TRBJ1-2; D is perhaps TRBD1 (5 bases). The CDR3 consists of 14 residues. Germline CDR1 is MDHEN and CDR2 is SYDVKM. With 6 bases removed from V and 8 bases from J, the gap between germline ends came to 19 bases. The CDR3 bases are TGTGCCAGCAGGCCCGCTCAGGGTCCGGAAGGCTACACCTTC. It yields the protein CASRPAQGPEGYTF.

This chain uses TRBV28 with TRBJ1-2; 7 nucleotides align to TRBD1. Trimming took 6 bases from V and 3 from J; bases not matched to a gene: 4. Germline CDR1 MDHEN, CDR2 SYDVKM. The CDR3 extends over 13 amino acids. In DNA, the CDR3 is TGTGCCAGCAGACCCACAGGGGACTATGGCTACACCTTC. This translates into CASRPTGDYGYTF.

The chain uses TRBV6-4 and TRBJ1-5, with D perhaps TRBD1 (5 bases). CDR3 length equals 13 residues. V was cut by 6 bases and J by 0 bases, with 6 bases left in between. CDR1 is MRHNA, CDR2 SNTAGT, per germline. As DNA, the CDR3 is TGTGCCAGCAGCAGGGATAGCAATCAGCCCCAGCATTTT. This encodes CASSRDSNQPQHF.

This clone was observed a single time. The V and J genes are TRBV5-1 and TRBJ2-7; 9 nucleotides agree with TRBD2. CDR3 length: 15 amino acids. V trimming: 0 bases; J trimming: 4 bases; junction bases outside the gene matches: 5. From germline, CDR1 is SGHRS and CDR2 YFSETQ. In DNA, the CDR3 is TGCGCCAGCAGCTTGGGGGAGACTAGCGGTTACGAGCAGTACTTC. Translating gives CASSLGETSGYEQYF.

The chain is built from TRBV7-2 and TRBJ1-1, with a possible D match to TRBD1 (6 bases). The CDR3 is 14 amino acids. Trimming cost V 4 bases and J 0 bases, with 9 bases left between them. Germline assignment: CDR1 SGHTA and CDR2 FQGNSA. The CDR3 protein is CASSSDRMNTEAFF. The CDR3, as DNA: TGTGCCAGCAGCTCGGACAGAATGAACACTGAAGCTTTCTTT.

This clone was recorded a few times. The V and J genes are TRBV11-2 and TRBJ2-5; D unclear. This CDR3 region has 13 residues. Germline loops: CDR1 SGHAT, CDR2 FQNNGV. V lost 2 bases, J lost 2 bases, and 6 bases lay in between. CDR3: CASSLISQETQYF. For the CDR3, the DNA is TGTGCCAGCAGCTTAATCTCGCAAGAGACCCAGTACTTC.

The chain couples TRBV29-1 to TRBJ1-5; unclear D gene. The germline gives CDR1 SQVTM, CDR2 ANQGSEA. The V end was cut by 2 bases, the J end by 7 bases, with 12 bases between. The CDR3 runs 13 residues. The CDR3 sequence is CSVERETGQPQHF. The CDR3, as DNA: TGCAGCGTTGAAAGGGAGACGGGACAGCCCCAGCATTTT.

This chain joins TRBV7-3 and TRBJ2-3, with 7 positions matching TRBD1. Looked up from germline, CDR1 is SGHTA and CDR2 is FQGTGA. The CDR3 is 14 residues long. V was pared by 4 bases and J by 4 bases, with 5 bases of the junction left unmatched. The CDR3 DNA sequence: TGTGCCAGCAGCTCTAACACAGGGGCAGATACGCAGTATTTT. This sequence encodes CASSSNTGADTQYF. Filled out from reference TRBV7-3 and TRBJ2-3, the complete variable domain reads GAGVSQTPSNKVTEKGKYVELRCDPISGHTALYWYRQSLGQGPEFLIYFQGTGAADDSGLPNDRFFAVRPEGSVSTLKIQRTERGDSAVYLCASSSNTGADTQYFGPGTRLTVL.